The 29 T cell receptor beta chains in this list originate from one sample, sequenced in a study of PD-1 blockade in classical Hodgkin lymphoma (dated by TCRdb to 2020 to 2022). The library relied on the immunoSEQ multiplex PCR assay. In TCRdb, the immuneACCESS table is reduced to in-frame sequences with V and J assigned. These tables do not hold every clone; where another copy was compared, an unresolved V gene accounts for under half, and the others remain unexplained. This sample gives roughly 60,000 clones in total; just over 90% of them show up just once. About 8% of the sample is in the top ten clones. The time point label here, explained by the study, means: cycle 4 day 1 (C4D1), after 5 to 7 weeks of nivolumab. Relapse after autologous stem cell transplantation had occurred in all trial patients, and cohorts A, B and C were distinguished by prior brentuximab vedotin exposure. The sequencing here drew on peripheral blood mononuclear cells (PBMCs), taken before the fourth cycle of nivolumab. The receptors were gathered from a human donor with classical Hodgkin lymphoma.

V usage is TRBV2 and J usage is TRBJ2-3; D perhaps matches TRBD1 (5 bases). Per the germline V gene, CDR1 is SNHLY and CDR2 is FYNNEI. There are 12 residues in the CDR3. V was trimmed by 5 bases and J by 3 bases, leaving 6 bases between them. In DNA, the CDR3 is TGTGCCAGCAGTTCAGGGACAGATACGCAGTATTTT. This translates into CASSSGTDTQYF.

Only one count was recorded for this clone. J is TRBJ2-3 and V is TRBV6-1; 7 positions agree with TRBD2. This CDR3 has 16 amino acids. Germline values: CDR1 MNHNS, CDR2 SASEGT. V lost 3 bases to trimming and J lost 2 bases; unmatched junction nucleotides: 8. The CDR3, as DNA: TGTGCCAGCAGTGAGCGGGGTAGCGGGCCCACAGATACGCAGTATTTT. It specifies CASSERGSGPTDTQYF.

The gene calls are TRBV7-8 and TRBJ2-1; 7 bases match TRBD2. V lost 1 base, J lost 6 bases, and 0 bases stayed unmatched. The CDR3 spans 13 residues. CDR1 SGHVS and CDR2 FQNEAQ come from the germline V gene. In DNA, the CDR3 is TGTGCCAGCAGCTTAGGGACTAGCAATGAGCAGTTCTTC. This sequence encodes CASSLGTSNEQFF.

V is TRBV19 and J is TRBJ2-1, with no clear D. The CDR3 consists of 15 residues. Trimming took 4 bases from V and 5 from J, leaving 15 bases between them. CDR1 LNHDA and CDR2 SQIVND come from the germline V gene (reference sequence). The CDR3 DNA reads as TGTGCCAGTAGTACGGACGTTCTCCCGGACAATGAGCAGTTCTTC. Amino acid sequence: CASSTDVLPDNEQFF.

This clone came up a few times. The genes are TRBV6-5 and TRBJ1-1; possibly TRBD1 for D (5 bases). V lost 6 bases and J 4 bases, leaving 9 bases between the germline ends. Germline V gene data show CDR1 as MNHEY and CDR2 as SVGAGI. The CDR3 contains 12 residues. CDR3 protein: CASSQGATEAFF. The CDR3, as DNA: TGTGCCAGCAGCCAGGGCGCCACTGAAGCTTTCTTT.

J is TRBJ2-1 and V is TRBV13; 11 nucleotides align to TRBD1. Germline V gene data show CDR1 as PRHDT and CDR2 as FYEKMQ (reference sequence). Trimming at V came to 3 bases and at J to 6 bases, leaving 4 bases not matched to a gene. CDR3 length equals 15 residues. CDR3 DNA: TGTGCCAGCAGCTTGGACAGGGGGCGCGTCAATGAGCAGTTCTTC. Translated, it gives CASSLDRGRVNEQFF.

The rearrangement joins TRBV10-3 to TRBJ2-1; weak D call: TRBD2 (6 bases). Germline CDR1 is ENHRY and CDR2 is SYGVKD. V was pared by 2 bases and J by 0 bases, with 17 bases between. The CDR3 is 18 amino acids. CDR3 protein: CAISEPPLLGGSYNEQFF. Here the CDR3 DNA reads TGTGCCATCAGTGAGCCCCCCTTATTGGGGGGCTCCTACAATGAGCAGTTCTTC.

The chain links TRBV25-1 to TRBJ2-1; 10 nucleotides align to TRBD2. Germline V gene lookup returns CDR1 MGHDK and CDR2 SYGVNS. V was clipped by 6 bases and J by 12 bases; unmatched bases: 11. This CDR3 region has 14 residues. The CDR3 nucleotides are TGTGCCAGCAGGAGTCTAGCGGGAGAAGGGGGGCAGTTCTTC. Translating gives CASRSLAGEGGQFF.

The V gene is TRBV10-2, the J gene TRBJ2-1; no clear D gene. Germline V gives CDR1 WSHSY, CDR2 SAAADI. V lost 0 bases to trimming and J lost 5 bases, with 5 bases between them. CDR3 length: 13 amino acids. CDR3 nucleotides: TGCGCCAGCAGTGAGTCGAGCAACAATGAGCAGTTCTTC. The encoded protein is CASSESSNNEQFF.

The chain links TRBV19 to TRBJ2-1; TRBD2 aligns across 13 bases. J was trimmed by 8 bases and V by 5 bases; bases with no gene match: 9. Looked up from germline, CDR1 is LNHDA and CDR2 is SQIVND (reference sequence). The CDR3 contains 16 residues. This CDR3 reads CASSPRLAGGLDEQFF. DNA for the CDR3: TGTGCCAGTAGTCCACGACTAGCGGGGGGCCTGGATGAGCAGTTCTTC.

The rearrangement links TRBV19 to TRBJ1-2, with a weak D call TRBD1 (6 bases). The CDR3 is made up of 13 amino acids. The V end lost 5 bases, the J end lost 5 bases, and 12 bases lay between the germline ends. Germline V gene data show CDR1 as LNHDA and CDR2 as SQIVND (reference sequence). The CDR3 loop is CASSLPQGYGYTF. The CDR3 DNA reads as TGTGCCAGTAGTCTCCCCCAGGGGTATGGCTACACCTTC.

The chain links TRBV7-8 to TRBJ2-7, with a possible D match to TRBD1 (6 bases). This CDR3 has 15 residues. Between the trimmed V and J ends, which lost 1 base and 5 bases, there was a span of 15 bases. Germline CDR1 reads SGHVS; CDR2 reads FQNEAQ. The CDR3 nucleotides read TGTGCCAGCAGCTTAGTTGGCCAGGGGATCAACGAGCAGTACTTC. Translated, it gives CASSLVGQGINEQYF.

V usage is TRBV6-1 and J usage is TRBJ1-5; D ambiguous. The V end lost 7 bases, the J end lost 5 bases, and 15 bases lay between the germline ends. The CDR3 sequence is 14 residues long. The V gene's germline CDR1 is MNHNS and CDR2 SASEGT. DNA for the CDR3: TGTGCCAGCACGTTCTTTCTGTCCTATCAGCCCCAGCATTTT. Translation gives CASTFFLSYQPQHF.

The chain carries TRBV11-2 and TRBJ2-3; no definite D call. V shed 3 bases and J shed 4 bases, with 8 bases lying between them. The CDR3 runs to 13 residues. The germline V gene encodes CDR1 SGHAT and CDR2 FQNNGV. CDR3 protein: CASSFFGSDTQYF. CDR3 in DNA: TGTGCCAGCAGCTTCTTTGGGTCAGATACGCAGTATTTT.

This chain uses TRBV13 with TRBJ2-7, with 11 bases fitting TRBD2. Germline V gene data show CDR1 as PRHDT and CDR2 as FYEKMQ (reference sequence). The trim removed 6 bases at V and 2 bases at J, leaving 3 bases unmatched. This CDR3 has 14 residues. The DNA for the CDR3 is TGTGCCAGCAGGTTTAGCGGGAGGGCCTACGAGCAGTACTTC. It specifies CASRFSGRAYEQYF.

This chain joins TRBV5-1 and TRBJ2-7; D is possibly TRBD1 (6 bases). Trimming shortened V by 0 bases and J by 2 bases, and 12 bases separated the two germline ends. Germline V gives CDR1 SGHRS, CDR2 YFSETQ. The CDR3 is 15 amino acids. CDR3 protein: CASSLDLDRPYEQYF. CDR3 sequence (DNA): TGCGCCAGCAGCTTGGACCTGGACAGACCCTACGAGCAGTACTTC. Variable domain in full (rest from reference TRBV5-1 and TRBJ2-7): KAGVTQTPRYLIKTRGQQVTLSCSPISGHRSVSWYQQTPGQGLQFLFEYFSETQRNKGNFPGRFSGRQFSNSRSEMNVSTLELGDSALYLCASSLDLDRPYEQYFGPGTRLTVT.

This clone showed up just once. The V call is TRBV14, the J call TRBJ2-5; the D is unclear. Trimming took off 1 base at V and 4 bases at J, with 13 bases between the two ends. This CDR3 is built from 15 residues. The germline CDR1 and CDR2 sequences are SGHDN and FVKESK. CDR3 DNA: TGTGCCAGCAGCCAAGTGACTTGGGGTGGAGAGACCCAGTACTTC. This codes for CASSQVTWGGETQYF.

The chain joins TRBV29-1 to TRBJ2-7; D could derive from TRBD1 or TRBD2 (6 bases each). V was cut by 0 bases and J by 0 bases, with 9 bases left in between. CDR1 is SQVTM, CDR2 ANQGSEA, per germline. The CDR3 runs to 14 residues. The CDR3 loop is CSVEDGGGSYEQYF. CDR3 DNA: TGCAGCGTTGAAGACGGAGGGGGCTCCTACGAGCAGTACTTC.

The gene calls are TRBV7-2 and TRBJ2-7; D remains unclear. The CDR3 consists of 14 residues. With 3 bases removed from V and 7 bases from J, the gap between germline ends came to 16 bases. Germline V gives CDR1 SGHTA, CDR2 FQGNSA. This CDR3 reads CASSLQLTVGEQYF. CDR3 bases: TGTGCCAGCAGCTTGCAACTAACAGTGGGGGAGCAGTACTTC.

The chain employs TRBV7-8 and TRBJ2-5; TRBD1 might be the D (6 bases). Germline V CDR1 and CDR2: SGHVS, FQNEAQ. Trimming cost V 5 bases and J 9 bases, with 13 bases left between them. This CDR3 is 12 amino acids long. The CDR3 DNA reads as TGTGCCAGCAGCACAGGGTTTAAGGCCCAGTACTTC. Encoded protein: CASSTGFKAQYF.

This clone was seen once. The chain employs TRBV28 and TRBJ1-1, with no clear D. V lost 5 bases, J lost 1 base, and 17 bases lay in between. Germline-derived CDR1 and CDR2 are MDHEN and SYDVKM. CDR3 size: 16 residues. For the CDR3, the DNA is TGTGCCAGCAGTGTCTTGGCGGTGGAGCAGAACACTGAAGCTTTCTTT. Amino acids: CASSVLAVEQNTEAFF. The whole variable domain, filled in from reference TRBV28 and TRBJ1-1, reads DVKVTQSSRYLVKRTGEKVFLECVQDMDHENMFWYRQDPGLGLRLIYFSYDVKMKEKGDIPEGYSVSREKKERFSLILESASTNQTSMYLCASSVLAVEQNTEAFFGQGTRLTVV.

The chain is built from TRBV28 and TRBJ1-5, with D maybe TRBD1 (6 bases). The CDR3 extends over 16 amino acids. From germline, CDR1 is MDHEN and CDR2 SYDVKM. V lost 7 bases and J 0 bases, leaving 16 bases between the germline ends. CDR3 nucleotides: TGTGCCAGCACCTCGGGGGCCGATTATAGCAATCAGCCCCAGCATTTT. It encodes CASTSGADYSNQPQHF.

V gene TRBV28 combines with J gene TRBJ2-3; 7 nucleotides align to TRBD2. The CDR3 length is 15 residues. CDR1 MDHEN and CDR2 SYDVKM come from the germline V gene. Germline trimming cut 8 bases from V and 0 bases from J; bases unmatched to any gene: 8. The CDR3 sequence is CASSGGRASTDTQYF. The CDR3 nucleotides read TGTGCCAGCTCGGGTGGGAGGGCTAGCACAGATACGCAGTATTTT.

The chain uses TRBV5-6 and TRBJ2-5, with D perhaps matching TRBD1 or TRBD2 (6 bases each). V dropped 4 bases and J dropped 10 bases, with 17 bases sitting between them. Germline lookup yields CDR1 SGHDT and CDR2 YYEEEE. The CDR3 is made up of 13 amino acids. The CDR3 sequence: CASSPLRGADQYF. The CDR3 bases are TGTGCCAGCAGCCCCCTAAGGGGGGCTGACCAGTACTTC. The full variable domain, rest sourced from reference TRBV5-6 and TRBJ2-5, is DAGVTQSPTHLIKTRGQQVTLRCSPKSGHDTVSWYQQALGQGPQFIFQYYEEEERQRGNFPDRFSGHQFPNYSSELNVNALLLGDSALYLCASSPLRGADQYFGPGTRLLVL.

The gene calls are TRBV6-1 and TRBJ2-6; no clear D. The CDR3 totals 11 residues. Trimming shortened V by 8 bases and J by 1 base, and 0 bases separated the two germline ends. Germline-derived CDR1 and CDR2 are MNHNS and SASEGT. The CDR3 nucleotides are TGTGCCAGCTCTGGGGCCAACGTCCTGACTTTC. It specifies CASSGANVLTF.

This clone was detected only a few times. As DNA, the CDR3 is TGTGCCAGTAGAAGTACGGGTGTCCGGGAGACCCAGTACTTC. Protein: CASRSTGVRETQYF. The chain carries TRBV19 and TRBJ2-5; unclear D gene. CDR1 and CDR2 (germline): LNHDA, SQIVND (reference sequence). V lost 6 bases, J lost 5 bases, and 16 bases lay in between. The CDR3 consists of 14 residues. The full variable domain, its missing parts supplied by reference TRBV19 and TRBJ2-5, is DGGITQSPKYLFRKEGQNVTLSCEQNLNHDAMYWYRQDPGQGLRLIYYSQIVNDFQKGDIAEGYSVSREKKESFPLTVTSAQKNPTAFYLCASRSTGVRETQYFGPGTRLLVL.

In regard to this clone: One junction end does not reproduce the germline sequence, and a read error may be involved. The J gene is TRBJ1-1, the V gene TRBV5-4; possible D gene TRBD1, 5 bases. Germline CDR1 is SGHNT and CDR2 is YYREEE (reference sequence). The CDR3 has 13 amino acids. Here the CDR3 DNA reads TGTGCCGGCAGCTTCCCAGGGTACACTGAAGCTTTCTTT. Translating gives CAGSFPGYTEAFF. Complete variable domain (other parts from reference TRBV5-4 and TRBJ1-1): ETGVTQSPTHLIKTRGQQVTLRCSSQSGHNTVSWYQQALGQGPQFIFQYYREEENGRGNFPPRFSGLQFPNYSSELNVNALELDDSALYLCAGSFPGYTEAFFGQGTRLTVV.

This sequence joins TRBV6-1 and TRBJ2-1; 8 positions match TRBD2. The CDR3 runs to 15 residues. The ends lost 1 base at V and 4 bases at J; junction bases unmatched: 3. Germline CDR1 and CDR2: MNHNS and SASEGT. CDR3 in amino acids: CASSEVEREYNEQFF. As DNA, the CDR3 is TGTGCCAGCAGTGAAGTCGAGCGGGAGTACAATGAGCAGTTCTTC.

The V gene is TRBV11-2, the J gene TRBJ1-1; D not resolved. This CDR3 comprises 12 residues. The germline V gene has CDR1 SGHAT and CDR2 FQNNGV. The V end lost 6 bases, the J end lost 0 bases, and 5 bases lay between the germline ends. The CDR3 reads CASRQMNTEAFF. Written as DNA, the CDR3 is TGTGCCAGCAGGCAGATGAACACTGAAGCTTTCTTT. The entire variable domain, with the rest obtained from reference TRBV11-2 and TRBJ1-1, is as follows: EAGVAQSPRYKIIEKRQSVAFWCNPISGHATLYWYQQILGQGPKLLIQFQNNGVVDDSQLPKDRFSAERLKGVDSTLKIQPAKLEDSAVYLCASRQMNTEAFFGQGTRLTVV.